The sequence of this T cell receptor (beta chain) was determined in a study of STAT3 mutations in large granular lymphocyte leukemia. V gave up 1 base and J gave up 1 base, with 13 bases separating them. This CDR3 spans 16 amino acids. CDR1 SGHAT and CDR2 FQNNGV come from the germline V gene. Points on this clone: Its antigen is not identified.

Overall study results and limits: In T-cell large granular lymphocyte leukemia, about half of patients showed multiple immunodominant subclonotypes.

TCRdb keeps only in-frame clones here, not all; method: immunoSEQ multiplex PCR. The repertoire includes 9,500 to 13,000 clones, around nine tenths of them detected once, and roughly two fifths sits in the top ten. This receptor was taken from a man between 60 and 75 years old with T-cell large granular lymphocyte leukemia. Some clones in this sample may be carry-over from other donors' samples. The chain is built from TRBV11-2 and TRBJ1-1; D perhaps matches TRBD1 (6 bases). Sequencing used peripheral blood mononuclear cells. The CDR3 loop is CASSLVWGHRNTEAFF. In DNA, the CDR3 is TGTGCCAGCAGCTTAGTTTGGGGACACAGGAACACTGAAGCTTTCTTT. Full variable domain (outside the CDR3, taken from reference TRBV11-2 and TRBJ1-1): EAGVAQSPRYKIIEKRQSVAFWCNPISGHATLYWYQQILGQGPKLLIQFQNNGVVDDSQLPKDRFSAERLKGVDSTLKIQPAKLEDSAVYLCASSLVWGHRNTEAFFGQGTRLTVV.